The present TCR beta chain was sequenced within a study of human T cells and chemical hapten exposure (TCRdb year 2021). Notes on the research overall: For sensitization, 2% DPC in acetone was applied to an approximately 2 cm by approximately 2 cm area of upper inner arm skin. Peripheral blood TCR repertoire changes were tracked in vivo in alopecia patients during primary and secondary sensitization to the hapten diphenylcyclopropenone (DPC). The mostly female patient cohort included alopecia areata with under or over 50% scalp involvement, alopecia totalis and alopecia universalis. Libraries were combined into a pool for sequencing, and differences in TCR yield between samples came mainly from small differences in library volumes within the pool. Patch testing was performed on the upper back with Finn chambers containing 0.01% DPC, and the patch tests were scored after 6 days according to International Contact Dermatitis Research Group standards. Blood samples were taken from patients before sensitization (week 0) and then at 2, 6 and about 24 weeks after DPC sensitization. About 29 alopecia patients gave blood for TCR sequencing at one to four time points (pre-sensitization, 2, 6 and 24 weeks). Throughout the study period of around 25 weeks, patients also received therapeutic DPC doses to the scalp every week.

Details on this clonotype: Its antigen is still unknown. A read error is possible here, since a much larger clone lies one base away. This CDR3 is missing its conserved last phenylalanine or tryptophan, likely due to a read error.

The full study reports these points: Patch test score was positively correlated with the number of PT1 expanded TCRs, with significance at thresholds 8, 16 and 32 but not at 4. Compared with pre-sensitization or healthy control sets, expanded TCRs formed significantly more large CDR3 similarity clusters, which is consistent with antigen-driven responses. The number of TCRs above 1 in 1000 frequency did not change with DPC sensitization; there was no evidence of global repertoire structure alterations. Because every patient had alopecia, a presumed autoimmune disease, the patients' immune response might differ from that of healthy individuals. After repeated subsampling, the strength of the expansion versus patch-test correlation and the threshold at which it became significant changed.

The library was prepared using RACE. Sequencing instrument: NextSeq 500. Library preparation attached unique molecular identifiers to individual cDNA molecules for quantitative, reproducible TCR counting. From each blood RNA sample, both TCR alpha and TCR beta chains were sequenced. The published analysis was carried out like this. Samples had a median of 95,638 TCRs, with a range from roughly 20,000 to 690,600. The Decombinator software suite was used to annotate the V, J and CDR3 of the TCR reads. For the PS versus PT1 abundance plots, all samples were subsampled to the same number of TCRs (28,000). TCRs were defined as expanded if absent before sensitization and observed at least eight times at the 2-week time point. Using fastp trimming at Q25 and MiXCR clonotype assembly, TCRdb reanalyzed the public sequencing data and kept in-frame beta chains. Entries are consolidated by CDR3 protein sequence, retaining the most common genes and DNA. For this entry, the V and J calls and clone size follow TCRdb and not the study's own pipeline. The sample table holds around 71,000 distinct CDR3 sequences, of which 9.8% were seen once. The ten most abundant clones make up about 3.1% of the sample.

The time point label here, explained by the study, means: patch test 1, 2 weeks after DPC sensitization. Sample treatment or condition, as interpreted from the label and publication: therapeutic diphenylcyclopropenone sensitization with weekly scalp DPC. Blood at each patch-test visit was drawn before the patch test was applied. To be eligible, patients had to be aged 18 to 70, diagnosed with alopecia and judged suitable for DPC therapy, while pregnant patients were excluded. Total RNA was isolated from unfractionated whole blood collected in Tempus Blood RNA tubes. This clonotype originated in a woman aged 40 to 50 with alopecia areata. Some clones in this sample may be carry-over from other donors' samples. The specimen comprised whole blood, sampled in connection with sensitization to the hapten diphenylcyclopropenone (DPC).

DNA sequence: TGTGCCAGCAGCTCCACTAGCGGAAACACAGATACGCAGTATTTA. It translates as CASSSTSGNTDTQYL. Recombination linked TRBV7-2 to TRBJ2-3; a stretch of 8 junction bases matches TRBD2. The CDR3 totals 15 residues, both ends included. Only the CDR3 portion is preserved as DNA: 45 bases, with reading frame beginning at the first base. At the junction V is shortened by 4 bases and J by 2 bases; bases outside the gene matches: 5. The germline V gene gives CDR1 as SGHTA and CDR2 as FQGNSA.